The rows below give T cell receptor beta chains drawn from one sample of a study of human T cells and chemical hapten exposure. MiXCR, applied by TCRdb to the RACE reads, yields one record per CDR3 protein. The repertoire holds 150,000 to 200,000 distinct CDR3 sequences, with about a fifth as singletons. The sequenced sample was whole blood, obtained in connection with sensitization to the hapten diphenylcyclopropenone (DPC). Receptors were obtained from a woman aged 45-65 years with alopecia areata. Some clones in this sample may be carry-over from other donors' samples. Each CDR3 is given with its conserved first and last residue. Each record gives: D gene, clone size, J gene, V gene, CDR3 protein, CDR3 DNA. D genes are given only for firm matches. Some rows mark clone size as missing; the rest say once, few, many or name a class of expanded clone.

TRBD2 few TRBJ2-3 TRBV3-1 CASSRGGRLAGHRTDTQYF TGTGCCAGCAGCCGCGGGGGGCGACTAGCGGGACACCGCACAGATACGCAGTATTTT
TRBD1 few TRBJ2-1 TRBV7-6 CASSLGGGTGVDEQFF TGTGCCAGCAGCTTAGGGGGGGGGACAGGGGTCGATGAGCAGTTCTTC
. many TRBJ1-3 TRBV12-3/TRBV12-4 CASSKELLSGNTIYF TGTGCCAGCAGTAAGGAGCTCCTCTCTGGAAACACCATATATTTT
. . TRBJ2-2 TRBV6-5 CASSYQGIGGELFF TGTGCCAGCAGTTACCAGGGGATCGGCGGGGAGCTGTTTTTT
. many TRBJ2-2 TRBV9 CASSVGNTGELFF TGTGCCAGCAGCGTAGGGAACACCGGGGAGCTGTTTTTT
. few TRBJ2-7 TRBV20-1 CSVLGDPEQYF TGCAGTGTGCTCGGGGACCCCGAGCAGTACTTC
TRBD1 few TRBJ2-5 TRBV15 CATSRARQGQETQYF TGTGCCACCAGCAGAGCTCGACAGGGCCAAGAGACCCAGTACTTC
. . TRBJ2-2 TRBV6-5 CASRNRKLVAIKNTGELFF TGTGCCAGCAGAAACCGCAAACTAGTTGCGATAAAGAACACCGGGGAGCTGTTTTTT
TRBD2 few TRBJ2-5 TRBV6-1 CASQRGPSKETQYF TGTGCCAGCCAGCGGGGGCCCTCCAAAGAGACCCAGTACTTC
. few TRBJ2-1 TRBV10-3 CAISEKPPDVNEQFF TGTGCCATCAGTGAGAAACCTCCAGACGTCAATGAGCAGTTCTTC
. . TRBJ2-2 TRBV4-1 CASSQLGLHYTGELFF TGCGCCAGCAGCCAATTGGGACTGCATTACACCGGGGAGCTGTTTTTT
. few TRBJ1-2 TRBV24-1 CATSDGARNYGYTF TGTGCCACCAGTGATGGTGCGAGGAACTATGGCTACACCTTC
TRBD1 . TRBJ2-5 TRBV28 CASTFQGAGETQYF TGTGCCAGCACGTTTCAGGGGGCCGGGGAGACCCAGTACTTC
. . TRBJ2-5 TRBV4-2 CASSQSGRETQYF TGTGCCAGCAGCCAATCGGGGAGAGAGACCCAGTACTTC
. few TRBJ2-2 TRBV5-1 CASSSGTTANTGELFF TGCGCCAGCAGCTCAGGGACAACCGCGAACACCGGGGAGCTGTTTTTT
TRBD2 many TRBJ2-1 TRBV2 CASSGGTSGYNEQFF TGTGCCAGCAGTGGGGGGACTAGCGGGTACAATGAGCAGTTCTTC
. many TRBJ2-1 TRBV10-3 CAISGSSASYNEQFF TGTGCCATCAGTGGTTCGAGCGCCTCCTACAATGAGCAGTTCTTC
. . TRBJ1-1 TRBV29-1 CSVEPGRGLTEAFF TGCAGCGTCGAACCAGGGCGCGGGCTCACTGAAGCTTTCTTT
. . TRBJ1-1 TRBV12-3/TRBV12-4 CASSRSGRTEAFF TGTGCCAGCAGTAGGTCAGGGAGGACTGAAGCTTTCTTT
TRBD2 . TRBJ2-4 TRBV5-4 CASSPGVAGALDHIQYF TGTGCCAGCAGCCCGGGGGTAGCGGGAGCTCTCGATCACATTCAGTACTTC
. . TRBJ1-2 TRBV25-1 CASSEWSGREDGYTF TGTGCCAGCAGTGAATGGTCGGGCAGGGAGGATGGCTACACCTTC
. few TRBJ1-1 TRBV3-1 CASSQVNAEAFF TGTGCCAGCAGCCAAGTGAACGCTGAAGCTTTCTTT
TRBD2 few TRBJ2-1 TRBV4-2 CASSQDGTSGRNEQFF TGTGCCAGCAGCCAAGATGGAACTAGCGGGAGGAATGAGCAGTTCTTC
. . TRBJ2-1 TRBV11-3 CASSEGYSYNEQFF TGTGCCAGCAGCGAAGGCTACTCCTACAATGAGCAGTTCTTC
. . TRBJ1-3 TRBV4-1 CASKPSVYRDTDGNTIYF TGCGCCAGCAAGCCAAGTGTTTACCGGGACACTGATGGAAACACCATATATTTT
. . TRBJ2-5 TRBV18 CASSRGPGEETQYF TGTGCCAGCTCACGGGGGCCCGGGGAAGAGACCCAGTACTTC
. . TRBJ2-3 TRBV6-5 CASSYLRQDQQYF TGTGCCAGCAGTTACCTTCGACAGGACCAGCAGTATTTT
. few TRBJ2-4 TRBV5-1 CASSLGPGAKNIQYF TGCGCCAGCAGCTTGGGGCCGGGGGCCAAAAACATTCAGTACTTC
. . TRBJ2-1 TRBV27 CASRLRDRQFF TGTGCCAGCAGACTCCGGGACCGCCAGTTCTTC
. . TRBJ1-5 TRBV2 CASSEGGRRGNQPQHF TGTGCCAGCAGTGAGGGGGGCCGCCGGGGCAATCAGCCCCAGCATTTT
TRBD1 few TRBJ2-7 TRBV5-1 CASSSPGQGVYEQYF TGCGCCAGCAGCTCGCCGGGACAGGGGGTCTACGAGCAGTACTTC
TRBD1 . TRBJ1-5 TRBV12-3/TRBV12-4 CASSVSGQGIGQPQHF TGTGCCAGCAGTGTTTCGGGACAGGGCATTGGCCAGCCCCAGCATTTT
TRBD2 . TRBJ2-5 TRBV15 CATSKFGLGGLAGEETQYF TGTGCCACCAGCAAGTTCGGACTAGGGGGACTAGCGGGAGAAGAGACCCAGTACTTC
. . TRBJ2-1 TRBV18 CASSLSDDYNEQFF TGTGCCAGCTCACTCAGTGACGACTACAATGAGCAGTTCTTC
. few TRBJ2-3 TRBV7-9 CASSLTGWTGTDTQYF TGTGCCAGCAGCTTAACGGGTTGGACAGGCACAGATACGCAGTATTTT
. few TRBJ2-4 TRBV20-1 CSVPGLAKNIQYF TGCAGTGTTCCGGGACTAGCCAAAAACATTCAGTACTTC
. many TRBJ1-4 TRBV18 CASSTLQAETTNEKLFF TGTGCCAGCTCCACCCTACAGGCAGAAACGACTAATGAAAAACTGTTTTTT
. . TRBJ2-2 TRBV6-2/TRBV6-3 CASSYVQGELFF TGTGCCAGCAGTTACGTTCAGGGGGAGCTGTTTTTT
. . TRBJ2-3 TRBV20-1 CSARDMGRWRSDTQYF TGCAGTGCTAGAGATATGGGCAGGTGGAGGTCAGATACGCAGTATTTT
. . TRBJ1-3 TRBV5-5 CASSLGLLGGEAGNTIYF TGTGCCAGCAGCTTGGGCCTTCTTGGAGGGGAGGCTGGAAACACCATATATTTT
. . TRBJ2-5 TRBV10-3 CAIRSPSETQYF TGTGCCATCAGATCCCCCTCGGAGACCCAGTACTTC
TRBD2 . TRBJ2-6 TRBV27 CASSLRLADSGANVLTF TGTGCCAGCAGTTTAAGGCTAGCGGACTCTGGGGCCAACGTCCTGACTTTC
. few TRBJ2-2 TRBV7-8 CASSPTGSGELFF TGTGCCAGCAGCCCCACAGGGTCCGGGGAGCTGTTTTTT
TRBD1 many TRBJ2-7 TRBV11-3 CASSPTGLSSSEQYF TGTGCCAGCAGTCCGACAGGGCTATCCAGTTCCGAGCAGTACTTC
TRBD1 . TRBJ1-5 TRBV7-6 CASSSETGGNQPQHF TGTGCCAGCAGCTCGGAGACAGGGGGCAATCAGCCCCAGCATTTT
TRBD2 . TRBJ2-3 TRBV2 CASKLSGSSTDTQYF TGTGCCAGCAAGTTAAGCGGGAGTAGCACAGATACGCAGTATTTT